These 26 T cell receptor beta chains share one sample of origin, sequenced in a study of shared clonotypes between healthy human individuals. Sequenced by immunoSEQ multiplex PCR; TCRdb stores in-frame clones only, minus some. The table shows about 480,000 clones, with more than 65% occurring only once. The material sequenced was PBMCs. These receptors were taken from a woman in her thirties or forties in good health. Some clones in this sample may be carry-over from other donors' samples.

The chain joins TRBV18 to TRBJ2-1; 7 bases match TRBD1. Trimming took 0 bases from V and 8 from J; bases not matched to a gene: 10. Germline V gene data show CDR1 as KGHSH and CDR2 as LQKENI. This CDR3 is 16 amino acids long. As DNA, the CDR3 is TGTGCCAGCTCACCACCGGGACAGTCTATTGTCGATGAGCAGTTCTTC. As protein: CASSPPGQSIVDEQFF.

The chain joins TRBV28 to TRBJ2-7; D is perhaps TRBD1 (6 bases). The CDR3 covers 15 residues. From germline, CDR1 is MDHEN and CDR2 SYDVKM. The V and J ends lost 3 bases and 4 bases respectively, with 16 bases between them. CDR3 bases: TGTGCCAGCAGTTTGACGGCACAGGGTGTTTACGAGCAGTACTTC. This codes for CASSLTAQGVYEQYF.

The CDR3 DNA reads TGTGCCAGCAGCTTAGGGCAGACTAGCGGGACAGAGACCCAGTACTTC. Translating it yields CASSLGQTSGTETQYF. The chain joins TRBV7-2 to TRBJ2-5, with TRBD2 identical over 11 bases. With 1 base clipped from V and 4 bases from J, the junction kept 5 bases outside the gene matches. The length of the CDR3 is 16 residues. Per germline, CDR1 SGHTA and CDR2 FQGNSA.

In its sample, this clone was seen a few times. The chain links TRBV27 to TRBJ2-2; D is undetermined. Germline CDR1 and CDR2: MNHEY and SMNVEV (reference sequence). The CDR3 has 14 amino acids. V lost 7 bases, J lost 6 bases, and 15 bases lay in between. CDR3 bases: TGTGCCAGCACCGCCGGATTGGGTGCCGGGGAGCTGTTTTTT. Protein: CASTAGLGAGELFF.

The chain is built from TRBV19 and TRBJ1-1, with TRBD1 matching over 8 bases. The V gene's germline CDR1 is LNHDA and CDR2 SQIVND (reference sequence). The CDR3 length is 14 residues. V shed 7 bases, J shed 2 bases, and the junction held 6 bases outside the gene matches. The CDR3 loop is CASNPGQGNTEAFF. The CDR3 DNA reads as TGTGCCAGTAATCCCGGACAGGGAAACACTGAAGCTTTCTTT.

This clone was seen a few times. The rearrangement uses TRBV19 and TRBJ1-5; D is unclear. Germline V lookup: CDR1 LNHDA, CDR2 SQIVND (reference sequence). V dropped 3 bases and J dropped 0 bases, with 6 bases sitting between them. The length of the CDR3 is 14 residues. The DNA for the CDR3 is TGTGCCAGTAGTATGGCCCATAGCAATCAGCCCCAGCATTTT. It translates to CASSMAHSNQPQHF. Supplemented by reference TRBV19 and TRBJ1-5, the full variable domain reads DGGITQSPKYLFRKEGQNVTLSCEQNLNHDAMYWYRQDPGQGLRLIYYSQIVNDFQKGDIAEGYSVSREKKESFPLTVTSAQKNPTAFYLCASSMAHSNQPQHFGDGTRLSIL.

This rearrangement joins TRBV28 to TRBJ2-7; possible D gene TRBD2, 6 bases. The CDR3 runs to 15 residues. CDR1 and CDR2 (germline): MDHEN, SYDVKM. The germline V and J ends were trimmed by 5 bases and 3 bases, with 17 bases remaining between them. The CDR3: CASSPRGGARYEQYF. The CDR3 DNA reads TGTGCCAGCAGTCCAAGGGGCGGGGCGCGCTACGAGCAGTACTTC.

This chain joins TRBV2 and TRBJ1-1; 7 bases are shared with TRBD1. Germline V gene lookup returns CDR1 SNHLY and CDR2 FYNNEI. The CDR3 has 14 residues. After removal of 6 bases from V and 4 bases from J, the junction contained 8 bases not matched to a gene. The CDR3 region has the DNA TGTGCCAGCAGGGAGACAGGGTTGTTCACTGAAGCTTTCTTT. As protein: CASRETGLFTEAFF.

This sequence joins TRBV7-9 and TRBJ2-3; D is unclear. V was clipped by 0 bases and J by 6 bases, with 4 bases between them. Germline V gives CDR1 SEHNR, CDR2 FQNEAQ (reference sequence). The CDR3 consists of 12 residues. This chain's CDR3 is CASSLAWDTQYF. CDR3 coding DNA: TGTGCCAGCAGCTTAGCCTGGGATACGCAGTATTTT.

The sample holds a few counts of this clone. The rearrangement uses TRBV28 and TRBJ1-5; unclear D gene. This CDR3 has 12 amino acids. The germline V gene has CDR1 MDHEN and CDR2 SYDVKM. V lost 10 bases and J 11 bases, leaving 18 bases between the germline ends. The CDR3 nucleotides read TGTGCCACCGGACGGCTTGATGAGGCCCAGCATTTT. This translates into CATGRLDEAQHF.

This sequence joins TRBV10-2 and TRBJ2-2, with no clear D. V dropped 2 bases and J dropped 0 bases, with 10 bases sitting between them. The CDR3 loop spans 16 amino acids. Germline CDR1 is WSHSY and CDR2 is SAAADI. CDR3 amino acids: CASSEDIRANTGELFF. CDR3 DNA sequence: TGCGCCAGCAGTGAGGACATCCGAGCGAACACCGGGGAGCTGTTTTTT.

The V and J genes are TRBV29-1 and TRBJ2-7, with D perhaps TRBD1 (5 bases). The V gene lost 4 bases and the J gene lost 3 bases, with 10 bases spanning the gap. Germline V gene lookup returns CDR1 SQVTM and CDR2 ANQGSEA. The CDR3 has 12 amino acids. CDR3 nucleotide sequence: TGCAGCGTTGGGTCAGGGATCTACGAGCAGTACTTC. It codes for CSVGSGIYEQYF.

This clone was recorded only once. This rearrangement joins TRBV28 to TRBJ1-5; D unclear. Germline-derived CDR1 and CDR2 are MDHEN and SYDVKM. This CDR3 comprises 14 residues. V lost 8 bases to trimming and J lost 0 bases, with 11 bases between them. The CDR3 loop reads CASWGFYSNQPQHF. Written as DNA, the CDR3 is TGTGCCAGCTGGGGATTTTATAGCAATCAGCCCCAGCATTTT.

The V and J genes are TRBV28 and TRBJ2-3, with D possibly being TRBD2 (5 bases). V was pared by 3 bases and J by 0 bases, with 16 bases between. CDR1 and CDR2 from the germline V gene are MDHEN and SYDVKM. This CDR3 region has 17 residues. In DNA form, the CDR3 reads TGTGCCAGCAGTTTCTCCAGTGGGCGGACTAGCACAGATACGCAGTATTTT. Translation: CASSFSSGRTSTDTQYF.

This chain joins TRBV11-1 and TRBJ1-3; D is uncertain. Trimming took off 2 bases at V and 0 bases at J, with 2 bases between the two ends. The CDR3 totals 13 residues. CDR1 is SGHAT, CDR2 FQDESV, per germline (reference sequence). In DNA, the CDR3 is TGTGCCAGCAGCTTAAACTCTGGAAACACCATATATTTT. Encoded protein: CASSLNSGNTIYF.

The chain carries TRBV6-5 and TRBJ2-3, with a weak D call TRBD1 (6 bases). Deletions cut 2 bases from V and 4 bases from J, with 10 bases between. Germline CDR1 is MNHEY and CDR2 is SVGAGI. The CDR3 runs to 14 residues. Written as DNA, the CDR3 is TGTGCCAGCAGTTACCGGGGACACGCAGATACGCAGTATTTT. Translation: CASSYRGHADTQYF.

J is TRBJ1-2 and V is TRBV30; maybe TRBD1 (5 bases). The CDR3 sequence is 13 residues long. Looked up from germline, CDR1 is GTSNPN and CDR2 is SVGIG (reference sequence). Trimming shortened V by 3 bases and J by 8 bases, and 16 bases separated the two germline ends. In nucleotides, the CDR3 is TGTGCCTGGAGCCCGGGCCTGGGGGGGGGCTACACCTTC. Protein: CAWSPGLGGGYTF.

This chain uses TRBV7-2 with TRBJ2-5; D unresolved. CDR3 length: 12 amino acids. The germline V and J ends were trimmed by 6 bases and 2 bases, with 7 bases remaining between them. Germline V CDR1 and CDR2: SGHTA, FQGNSA. CDR3: CASSPVQETQYF. As DNA, the CDR3 is TGTGCCAGCAGTCCCGTTCAAGAGACCCAGTACTTC.

V usage is TRBV7-2 and J usage is TRBJ2-5; D might be TRBD1 or TRBD2, each matching 5 bases. V shed 2 bases and J shed 4 bases, with 17 bases lying between them. The CDR3 extends over 16 amino acids. In germline, CDR1 is SGHTA, CDR2 FQGNSA. The CDR3 DNA reads TGTGCCAGCAGCTTACCTGGGGGTAGGGTAGGAGAGACCCAGTACTTC. It encodes CASSLPGGRVGETQYF.

The chain combines TRBV5-4 with TRBJ1-3; D possibly corresponds to TRBD1 (6 bases). The germline CDR1 and CDR2 sequences are SGHNT and YYREEE (reference sequence). CDR3 length: 14 residues. V lost 4 bases, J lost 4 bases, and 12 bases lay in between. The CDR3 protein is CASSVTGYGNTIYF. The CDR3 coding sequence is TGTGCCAGCAGCGTCACAGGGTACGGAAACACCATATATTTT. The full variable domain, with the rest looked up from reference TRBV5-4 and TRBJ1-3, is ETGVTQSPTHLIKTRGQQVTLRCSSQSGHNTVSWYQQALGQGPQFIFQYYREEENGRGNFPPRFSGLQFPNYSSELNVNALELDDSALYLCASSVTGYGNTIYFGEGSWLTVV.

This clone was recorded once. DNA of the CDR3: TGTGCCAGCAGCTTCACAGGGGTGATGAACACTGAAGCTTTCTTT. This encodes CASSFTGVMNTEAFF. The V and J genes are TRBV7-2 and TRBJ1-1; 7 bases agree with TRBD1. Germline V gene data show CDR1 as SGHTA and CDR2 as FQGNSA. With V trimmed by 3 bases and J by 0 bases, 4 bases remained unmatched. The CDR3 runs 15 residues. The full variable domain, completed using reference TRBV7-2 and TRBJ1-1, is GAGVSQSPSNKVTEKGKDVELRCDPISGHTALYWYRQSLGQGLEFLIYFQGNSAPDKSGLPSDRFSAERTGGSVSTLTIQRTQQEDSAVYLCASSFTGVMNTEAFFGQGTRLTVV.

The chain links TRBV29-1 to TRBJ1-1, with 12 bases identical to TRBD1. Looked up from germline, CDR1 is SQVTM and CDR2 is ANQGSEA. V trimming: 4 bases; J trimming: 4 bases; junction bases outside the gene matches: 7. This CDR3 comprises 15 residues. This CDR3 reads CSVGGDRGHGTEAFF. The CDR3 nucleotides read TGCAGCGTTGGGGGGGACAGGGGGCATGGCACTGAAGCTTTCTTT.

This clone was seen a few times. The chain couples TRBV5-5 to TRBJ1-5; 12 bases align to TRBD1. Trimming at V came to 0 bases and at J to 4 bases, leaving 2 bases not matched to a gene. The CDR3 has 16 residues. In germline, CDR1 is SGHKS, CDR2 YYEKEE (reference sequence). The CDR3 reads CASSLAGQGANQPQHF. The CDR3 DNA follows: TGTGCCAGCAGCTTGGCGGGACAGGGGGCTAATCAGCCCCAGCATTTT.

V is TRBV7-9 and J is TRBJ2-4, with TRBD2 as a possible D gene (6 bases). The CDR3 extends over 16 amino acids. Germline CDR1 SEHNR, CDR2 FQNEAQ (reference sequence). Trimming pared 5 bases from V and 0 bases from J, leaving 14 bases between. The CDR3 spells CASSEGRTLAKNIQYF. CDR3 in DNA: TGTGCCAGCAGCGAGGGGAGGACCTTAGCCAAAAACATTCAGTACTTC.

The chain has TRBV7-9 and TRBJ1-2; 7 bases are shared with TRBD1. The CDR3 consists of 14 residues. The trim removed 1 base at V and 4 bases at J, leaving 3 bases unmatched. CDR1 is SEHNR, CDR2 FQNEAQ, per germline (reference sequence). CDR3 nucleotide sequence: TGTGCCAGCAGCTTAGGGGACAGCGTCTATGGCTACACCTTC. It specifies CASSLGDSVYGYTF.

Turning to this clone: Other nucleotide sequences from this sample produce the same CDR3. The rearrangement uses TRBV7-3 and TRBJ2-1; D may match TRBD1 or TRBD2 (7 bases each). V shed 5 bases and J shed 3 bases, with 14 bases lying between them. Germline V gene sequence: CDR1 SGHTA, CDR2 FQGTGA. The CDR3 runs to 15 residues. This chain's CDR3 is CASSLGGGSYNEQFF. Written as DNA, the CDR3 is TGTGCCAGCAGCCTAGGGGGCGGGAGCTACAATGAGCAGTTCTTC.